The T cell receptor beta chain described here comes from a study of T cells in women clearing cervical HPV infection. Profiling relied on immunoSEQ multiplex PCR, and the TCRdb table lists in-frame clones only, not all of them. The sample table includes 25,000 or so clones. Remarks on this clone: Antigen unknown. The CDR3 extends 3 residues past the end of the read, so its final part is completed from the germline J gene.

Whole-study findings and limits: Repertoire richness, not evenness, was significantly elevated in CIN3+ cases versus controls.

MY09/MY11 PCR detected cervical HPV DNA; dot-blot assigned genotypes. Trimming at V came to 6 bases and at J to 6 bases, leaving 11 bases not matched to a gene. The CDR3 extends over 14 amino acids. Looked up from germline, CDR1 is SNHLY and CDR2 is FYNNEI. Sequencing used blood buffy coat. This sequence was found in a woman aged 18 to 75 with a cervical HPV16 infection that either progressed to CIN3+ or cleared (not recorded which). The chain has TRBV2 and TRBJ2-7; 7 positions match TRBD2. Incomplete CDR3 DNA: TGTGCCAGCAGCGGACTAGAAGCTCAATCCGAG. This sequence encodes CASSGLEAQSE. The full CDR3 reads CASSGLEAQSEQYF. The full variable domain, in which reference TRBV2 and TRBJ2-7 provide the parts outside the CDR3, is EPEVTQTPSHQVTQMGQEVILRCVPISNHLYFYWYRQILGQKVEFLVSFYNNEISEKSEIFDDQFSVERPDGSNFTLKIRSTKLEDSAMYFCASSGLEAQSEQYFGPGTRLTVT.